Detailed here is one T cell receptor beta chain. Its antigen remains undetermined. No much larger clonotype is one base removed from it; base qualities were not supplied. The sample belongs to a study of blood T cell repertoires in COVID-19 (dated by TCRdb to the early 2020s). Study-wide context: For ImmuneRACE Cohort 3, a participant was defined as recovered based on two consecutive negative NP/OP PCR tests, clearance by a healthcare professional, or resolution of symptoms. Samples came from the ongoing ImmuneRACE study (first 160 participants) plus 1,254 subjects from 6 global collaborators. Where available, HLA class I and class II types were obtained from metadata supplied by the sample provider rather than from assay-based typing. The material from the prospective study consisted of cDNA or gDNA derived from T cells, B-cell-depleted T cells, or PBMCs. A de-identified subject ID, COVID-19 status, age in years and sex were almost always included in the sample metadata. Samples covering the acute and convalescent phases of COVID-19 were provided by collaborators in the United States, Italy and Spain. Subjects who had been exposed to COVID-19, were actively infected with it, or had recovered from it provided the deeply sampled blood TCRbeta repertoires that made up the dataset. A freely available public database, intended as a resource for researchers studying the immune response to SARS-CoV-2, is where the repertoires were released.

Broader findings and caveats from the paper: Clinical and demographic metadata were provided uncurated, with the amount varying by source and participant.

Via the germline V gene (reference sequence), CDR1 is LGHDT and CDR2 YNNKEL. Germline trimming: 5 bases from V, 3 bases from J; junction bases outside gene matches: 8. The CDR3 starts with the cysteine, ends with the phenylalanine, and has 16 residues. Of the read, only the CDR3 DNA is kept; its 48 bases are in frame from base 1. In the prospective study, participants were about 18 to 89 years old, resided in around 25 geographic areas of the United States, and were enrolled through a virtual design. In the prospective study, participants were assigned to cohorts based on the clinical history participants reported in a screening survey and a study questionnaire. Each participant in the prospective study had whole blood, serum and a nasopharyngeal or oropharyngeal swab collected by mobile phlebotomists. Prospective study participants could optionally give additional blood draws and questionnaires over an approximately two-month period. Blood samples from the prospective study were shipped frozen or at room temperature prior to DNA extraction.

TCRbeta CDR3 regions were amplified from genomic DNA using the immunoSEQ Assay, a bias-controlled multiplex PCR. The study's processing was this. Within the assay, amplification of reference gene primers was used to estimate how many nucleated cells each sample contained. Sequence reads were collapsed and filtered to measure the absolute abundance of every unique TCRbeta CDR3 rearrangement. For each sample, productive Simpson clonality was calculated as the square root of Simpson's diversity index over productive rearrangements. In its TCRdb copy, this immuneACCESS table keeps in-frame sequences only and misses some clones. Where compared with another copy, unresolved V genes explain less than half of these, and the others have no known cause. The V and J calls and clone size were taken over from that table, and D and trimming were inferred from the DNA. The sample has fewer than 350,000 clones on record, 88% of them singletons. The ten top clones hold 2% to 2.5% of the sample.

The sequence links TRBV3-1 (or the pseudogene TRBV3-2) to TRBJ2-5, with 11 junctional bases fitting TRBD2. The sample was PBMCs or T cells enriched from blood (not recorded which). The sequence came from a woman in her sixties or seventies in a cohort exposed to, infected with or recovered from COVID-19 (not recorded which). The CDR3 in this case is CASSFRLAGFEETQYF. The DNA sequence is as follows: TGTGCCAGCAGCTTCAGACTAGCGGGATTTGAAGAGACCCAGTACTTC.